This T cell receptor (beta chain) is from a study of early T cells in non-severe SARS-CoV-2 infection. This clonotype has more than one count but fewer than ten. The library protocol tagged individual cDNA molecules with unique molecular identifiers. TCRdb redid the calling of the 5' RACE reads with MiXCR, one entry per CDR3 protein. The sample records tens of thousands of distinct CDR3 sequences, 8% to 10% being singletons. CDR1 and CDR2 (germline): SNHLY, FYNNEI. J was trimmed by 2 bases and V by 2 bases; bases with no gene match: 7. The CDR3 consists of 16 residues. The V call is TRBV2, the J call TRBJ2-3, with TRBD2 matching 7 bases. Sequencing used whole blood. The source of this sequence is an adult who was a healthcare worker with PCR-confirmed SARS-CoV-2 infection or an uninfected control (not recorded which). CDR3 coding DNA: TGTGCCAGCAGTGAACTTGCGGGGGATCCCACAGATACGCAGTATTTT. Encoded protein: CASSELAGDPTDTQYF.